A selection of T cell receptor beta chains follows, all from one sample in a study of T-cell memory formation after mild COVID-19. Each CDR3 protein is one row after TCRdb ran MiXCR on the 5' RACE reads. The data contain approximately 350,000 distinct CDR3 sequences, over 10% of them singletons. Source material: PBMCs or a T cell subset sorted from them (not recorded which). These receptor sequences come from a man aged 18 to 35 who had mild COVID-19 (a few samples of this study predate the infection). Cell type and time point are not known. Both conserved end residues are part of each CDR3. A D gene is named only where the DNA matches it firmly. Clone sizes are given selectively: once, few, many, or a class where the clone is expanded.

j_gene | abundance | d_gene | v_gene | CDR3nt | CDR3aa
TRBJ2-1 | few | TRBD2 | TRBV6-2/TRBV6-3 | TGTGCCAGCAGCCGACTAGCGGGGGGCGGAAATGAGCAGTTCTTC | CASSRLAGGGNEQFF
TRBJ1-5 | many | - | TRBV7-2 | TGTGCCAGCAGCTTTGGGGGCGCGCAGCCCCAGCATTTT | CASSFGGAQPQHF
TRBJ2-2 | few | TRBD1 | TRBV10-3 | TGTGCCACGAGATCCCGGGACAGGGGTAGCACCGGGGAGCTGTTTTTT | CATRSRDRGSTGELFF
TRBJ2-1 | few | - | TRBV11-2 | TGTGCCAGCAGCCCCCTGAAGGGCAACAATGAGCAGTTCTTC | CASSPLKGNNEQFF
TRBJ1-6 | - | TRBD1 | TRBV6-5 | TGTGCCAGCAGTTACGACCTACACAGGGGACAATCACCCCTCCACTTT | CASSYDLHRGQSPLHF
TRBJ2-3 | - | - | TRBV7-8 | TGTGCCAGCAGCTTCGGATCAGATACGCAGTATTTT | CASSFGSDTQYF
TRBJ2-2 | - | TRBD1 | TRBV5-1 | TGCGCCAGCAGGGAGACGGGACAGGGGACCGGGGAGCTGTTTTTT | CASRETGQGTGELFF
TRBJ2-5 | few | TRBD2 | TRBV7-2 | TGTGCCAGCAGCTTCCCTACGAGCGGGGTCGAGACCCAGTACTTC | CASSFPTSGVETQYF
TRBJ2-5 | few | TRBD1 | TRBV5-1 | TGCGCCAGCAGCCCTGGGACAGGGGAGAGCGAGACCCAGTACTTC | CASSPGTGESETQYF
TRBJ1-4 | many | TRBD1 | TRBV29-1 | TGCAGCGTCACCGGGACAGGGAATGAAAAACTGTTTTTT | CSVTGTGNEKLFF
TRBJ2-7 | few | TRBD1 | TRBV7-2 | TGTGCCAGCAGCGTGACAGGGGGAGTCTCCTACGAGCAGTACTTC | CASSVTGGVSYEQYF
TRBJ2-1 | - | TRBD1 | TRBV4-3 | TGCGCCAGCAGCCAGGAAGGACAGGGAGGCGGTGAGCAGTTCTTC | CASSQEGQGGGEQFF
TRBJ2-3 | many | TRBD1 | TRBV12-3/TRBV12-4 | TGTGCCAGCAGTGTGACAGGGGGCGGCACAGATACGCAGTATTTT | CASSVTGGGTDTQYF
TRBJ1-1 | few | - | TRBV29-1 | TGCAGCGTTGGTGGGCGAGAAATGAACACTGAAGCTTTCTTT | CSVGGREMNTEAFF
TRBJ1-2 | many | - | TRBV3-1 | TGTGCCAGCAGCCTTGGGGACGGCTACTTCTATGGCTACACCTTC | CASSLGDGYFYGYTF
TRBJ2-5 | few | TRBD2 | TRBV10-3 | TGTGCCATCAGTGACAGCGGGGGGAAAGAGACCCAGTACTTC | CAISDSGGKETQYF
TRBJ2-3 | - | - | TRBV19 | TGTGCCAGTAGTCCAACCCAAGGGGGGGCAGATACGCAGTATTTT | CASSPTQGGADTQYF
TRBJ2-2 | few | TRBD1 | TRBV7-2 | TGTGCCAGCAGCTCAACAGGGGGGCTGGCCGGGGAGCTGTTTTTT | CASSSTGGLAGELFF
TRBJ1-2 | - | - | TRBV6-2/TRBV6-3 | TGTGCCAGCAGTGACGAATCGACAGGAAACTATGGCTACACCTTC | CASSDESTGNYGYTF
TRBJ1-1 | many | - | TRBV2 | TGTGCCGGAGGTGTGGGGGGAGACGTAGCTTTCTTT | CAGGVGGDVAFF
TRBJ1-2 | - | - | TRBV20-1 | TGCAGTGCTTTTTTAACCGGGGTAAACTATGGCTACACCTTC | CSAFLTGVNYGYTF
TRBJ1-2 | many | - | TRBV29-1 | TGCAGCGTTGCCTTTGACGGGACTGGCTATGGCTACACCTTC | CSVAFDGTGYGYTF
TRBJ1-1 | few | - | TRBV7-8 | TGTGCCAGCAGCCACAGTAGAGGGGTAACTGAAGCTTTCTTT | CASSHSRGVTEAFF
TRBJ1-1 | - | - | TRBV27 | TGTGCCAGCAGCCCCTCCCGCCGGGACAAGAACACTGAAGCTTTCTTT | CASSPSRRDKNTEAFF
TRBJ2-7 | few | - | TRBV7-9 | TGTGCCCTGGGCCCGATCTCCTACGAGCAGTACTTC | CALGPISYEQYF
TRBJ1-1 | few | - | TRBV25-1 | TGTGCCAGCAGTGATCTGGGCACTGAAGCTTTCTTT | CASSDLGTEAFF
TRBJ1-5 | - | - | TRBV4-3 | TGCGCCAGCAGCCAAGATCTGGGGACTCAGCCCCAGCATTTT | CASSQDLGTQPQHF
TRBJ2-1 | - | TRBD2 | TRBV3-1 | TGTGCCAGCAGACCCACTAGCGGGAGGCACAATGAGCAGTTCTTC | CASRPTSGRHNEQFF
TRBJ1-1 | few | - | TRBV12-3/TRBV12-4 | TGTGCCAGCAGTGAGACCAGGGTTGGAGCTGAAGCTTTCTTT | CASSETRVGAEAFF
TRBJ1-1 | - | - | TRBV11-2 | TGTGCCAGCAGCCCCTGGACAGCCGAAGCTTTCTTT | CASSPWTAEAFF
TRBJ2-7 | - | TRBD1 | TRBV20-1 | TGCAGTGCGGATCGCCAGGGGGAAATCTACGAGCAGTACTTC | CSADRQGEIYEQYF
TRBJ2-3 | few | TRBD2 | TRBV7-9 | TGTGCCAGCAGCTTGCCCCGGAGCGGGGAGGATACGCAGTATTTT | CASSLPRSGEDTQYF
TRBJ2-4 | many | - | TRBV28 | - | CASSSSGQGHIQYF
TRBJ1-1 | - | - | TRBV4-1 | TGCGCCAGCAGCGCCAATTTGAACACTGAAGCTTTCTTT | CASSANLNTEAFF
TRBJ2-7 | - | TRBD1 | TRBV20-1 | TGCAGTGCAACGGGACAGGGGATCGAGCAGTACTTC | CSATGQGIEQYF
TRBJ2-1 | few | - | TRBV19 | TGTGCCAGTAGTTGGGACGGAGGACAATACAATGAGCAGTTCTTC | CASSWDGGQYNEQFF